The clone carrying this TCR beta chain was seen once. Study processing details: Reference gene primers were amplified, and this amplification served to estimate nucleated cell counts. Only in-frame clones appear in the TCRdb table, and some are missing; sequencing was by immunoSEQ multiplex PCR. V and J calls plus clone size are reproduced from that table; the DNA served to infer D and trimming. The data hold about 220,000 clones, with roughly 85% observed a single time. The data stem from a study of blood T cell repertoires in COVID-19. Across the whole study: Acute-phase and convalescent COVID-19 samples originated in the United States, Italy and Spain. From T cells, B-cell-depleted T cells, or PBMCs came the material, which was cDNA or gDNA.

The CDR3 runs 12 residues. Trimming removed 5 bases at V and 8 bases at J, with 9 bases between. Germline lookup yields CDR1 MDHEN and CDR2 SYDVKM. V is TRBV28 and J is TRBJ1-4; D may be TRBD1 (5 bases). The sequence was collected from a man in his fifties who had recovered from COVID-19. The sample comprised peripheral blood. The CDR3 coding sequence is TGTGCCAGCAGTACAGGTTTAGAAAAACTGTTTTTT. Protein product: CASSTGLEKLFF.